These 20 T cell receptor beta chains were all obtained from the same sample, sequenced in a study of T cells in tuberculosis. Clones were read by immunoSEQ multiplex PCR, and TCRdb kept only the in-frame ones, dropping some. The sample records about 25,000 clones, 85% to 95% being singletons. Material: PBMCs. These receptors were obtained from a donor aged 10-35 years with latent tuberculosis or without tuberculosis infection. Some clones in this sample may be carry-over from other donors' samples.

The chain is built from TRBV10-2 and TRBJ2-1; TRBD2 matches at 12 bases. V was clipped by 5 bases and J by 6 bases; unmatched bases: 8. Germline V lookup: CDR1 WSHSY, CDR2 SAAADI. There are 16 residues in the CDR3. The CDR3 coding sequence is TGCGCCAGCAGTCGAAGACTAGCGGGAGAATCCAATGAGCAGTTCTTC. Translation: CASSRRLAGESNEQFF.

This chain connects TRBV11-3 to TRBJ2-1, with a tentative D call TRBD2 (5 bases). The V end was cut by 5 bases, the J end by 7 bases, with 18 bases between. The CDR3 sequence is 15 residues long. CDR1 is SGHNT, CDR2 YENEEA, per germline. The DNA for the CDR3 is TGTGCCAGCAGCCCCGGTGGGAGCGGAAAAAATGAGCAGTTCTTC. Translation: CASSPGGSGKNEQFF.

V gene TRBV18 combines with J gene TRBJ2-4; weak D call: TRBD1 (6 bases). Trimming removed 3 bases from V and 6 bases from J, with 12 bases in between. The CDR3 length is 14 residues. CDR1 is KGHSH and CDR2 is LQKENI in the germline V gene. This chain's CDR3 is CASSPGQGTNIQYF. The CDR3 DNA sequence: TGTGCCAGCTCACCGGGGCAGGGGACAAACATTCAGTACTTC.

J is TRBJ1-1 and V is TRBV9; no reliable D call. The CDR3 sequence is 14 residues long. CDR1 is SGDLS, CDR2 YYNGEE, per germline. V was shortened by 0 bases and J by 4 bases, with 10 bases between the two germline ends. Written as DNA, the CDR3 is TGTGCCAGCAGCGTAGCTCCGGGTTCCACTGAAGCTTTCTTT. It encodes CASSVAPGSTEAFF.

The V and J genes are TRBV28 and TRBJ1-1; 8 nucleotides line up with TRBD1. Germline V gene lookup returns CDR1 MDHEN and CDR2 SYDVKM. V lost 3 bases and J lost 6; bases outside the gene matches: 0. The CDR3 sequence is 12 residues long. In nucleotides, the CDR3 is TGTGCCAGCAGTTTGACAGGGGCTGAAGCTTTCTTT. Its protein is CASSLTGAEAFF.

The chain joins TRBV14 to TRBJ2-7; tentatively, D is TRBD1 (6 bases). This CDR3 region has 13 residues. The ends were cut back, 3 bases at V and 0 bases at J, with 6 bases in the middle. The germline V gene has CDR1 SGHDN and CDR2 FVKESK. The CDR3 loop is CASSQDSSYEQYF. The CDR3 region has the DNA TGTGCCAGCAGCCAGGACAGCTCCTACGAGCAGTACTTC.

This sequence joins TRBV6-1 and TRBJ2-5, with TRBD2 as a possible D gene (6 bases). CDR3 size: 15 residues. CDR1 is MNHNS, CDR2 SASEGT, per germline. Deletions cut 1 base from V and 0 bases from J, with 9 bases between. CDR3 sequence (DNA): TGTGCCAGCAGTGAAGGGGGACTTTACCAAGAGACCCAGTACTTC. Translating gives CASSEGGLYQETQYF.

The rearrangement links TRBV11-2 to TRBJ2-3; tentatively, D is TRBD1 (6 bases). Germline loops: CDR1 SGHAT, CDR2 FQNNGV. Trimming removed 3 bases from V and 1 base from J, with 14 bases in between. The CDR3 is 16 residues long. CDR3 region: CASSFPGGLGTDTQYF. CDR3 nucleotides: TGTGCCAGCAGCTTCCCTGGGGGCCTCGGCACAGATACGCAGTATTTT.

The V gene is TRBV5-6, the J gene TRBJ1-2, with D possibly matching TRBD1 (6 bases). Germline V CDR1 and CDR2: SGHDT, YYEEEE. The CDR3 consists of 15 residues. Trimming stripped 2 bases from V and 2 bases from J, with 13 bases between. Here the CDR3 DNA reads TGTGCCAGCAGCTTCACGGACAGTGCGAACTATGGCTACACCTTC. Translated, it gives CASSFTDSANYGYTF.

With respect to this clone: One end of the junction varies from germline; a read error may be responsible. Other DNA sequences in this sample translate to the same CDR3. This chain links TRBV11-2 with TRBJ2-3; TRBD2 matches 11 bases. The CDR3 loop spans 14 amino acids. Germline lookup yields CDR1 SGHAT and CDR2 FQNNGV. The CDR3 protein is CASSLAGGLDTQYF. The CDR3 region has the DNA TGTGCCAGCAGTTTAGCGGGGGGGCTGGATACGCAGTATTTT.

CDR3: CASSYGLNTGELFF. The CDR3, as DNA: TGTGCCAGCAGTTACGGCTTGAACACCGGGGAGCTGTTTTTT. The chain has TRBV6-5 and TRBJ2-2; D is unresolved. The CDR3 spans 14 residues. CDR1 is MNHEY, CDR2 SVGAGI, per germline. The V end lost 2 bases, the J end lost 1 base, and 5 bases lay between the germline ends.

As DNA, the CDR3 is TGTGCCAGCCCTCACGGGTCACGAACCTACAATGAGCAGTTCTTC. It translates to CASPHGSRTYNEQFF. The rearrangement links TRBV5-8 to TRBJ2-1; D gene ambiguous. V was pared by 7 bases and J by 2 bases, with 16 bases between. Germline V lookup: CDR1 SGHTS, CDR2 YDEGEE. The CDR3 has 15 residues.

The J gene is TRBJ2-6, the V gene TRBV5-5; D might be TRBD2 (5 bases). This CDR3 has 15 residues. Trimming took 4 bases from V and 5 from J, leaving 13 bases between them. Germline loops: CDR1 SGHKS, CDR2 YYEKEE (reference sequence). The CDR3 bases are TGTGCCAGCAGCCCGGAGGATTTCTGGGCCAACGTCCTGACTTTC. It specifies CASSPEDFWANVLTF.

The rearrangement joins TRBV9 to TRBJ2-3; D possibly corresponds to TRBD1 (6 bases). V was pared by 2 bases and J by 2 bases, with 12 bases between. CDR1 and CDR2 from the germline V gene are SGDLS and YYNGEE. This CDR3 contains 15 residues. The chain's CDR3 is CASSVVAGATDTQYF. CDR3 DNA: TGTGCCAGCAGCGTTGTGGCAGGGGCCACAGATACGCAGTATTTT.

The chain employs TRBV11-1 and TRBJ1-3; D is ambiguous. The CDR3 contains 14 residues. Trimming removed 5 bases at V and 1 base at J, with 9 bases between. Per germline, CDR1 SGHAT and CDR2 FQDESV (reference sequence). The CDR3 is CASSLGPSGNTIYF. The CDR3 bases are TGTGCCAGCAGCCTGGGCCCATCTGGAAACACCATATATTTT.

This CDR3 is CASSLDRGYTYEQYF. The DNA of the CDR3 is TGTGCCAGCAGCTTAGATCGGGGGTATACCTACGAGCAGTACTTC. The chain uses TRBV13 and TRBJ2-7, with D possibly TRBD2 on 6 matching bases. V was trimmed by 1 base and J by 2 bases, leaving 12 bases between them. The CDR3 consists of 15 residues. CDR1 and CDR2 from the germline V gene are PRHDT and FYEKMQ (reference sequence).

The chain joins TRBV10-3 to TRBJ2-7; D gene unclear. The length of the CDR3 is 11 residues. The V gene's germline CDR1 is ENHRY and CDR2 SYGVKD. The V end was cut by 10 bases, the J end by 3 bases, with 10 bases between. In DNA form, the CDR3 reads TGTGCCACCTATTACGACTACGAGCAGTACTTC. Its protein is CATYYDYEQYF.

The genes are TRBV13 and TRBJ2-2, with D maybe TRBD2 (6 bases). V was cut by 2 bases and J by 7 bases, with 8 bases left in between. Germline loops: CDR1 PRHDT, CDR2 FYEKMQ (reference sequence). The CDR3 loop spans 13 amino acids. Here the CDR3 reads CASSLSGVGELFF. The CDR3 DNA sequence: TGTGCCAGCAGCTTATCGGGAGTCGGGGAGCTGTTTTTT.

V is TRBV12-5 and J is TRBJ1-3; TRBD1 might be the D (6 bases). The germline V gene encodes CDR1 LGHNT and CDR2 FRNRAP. This CDR3 spans 15 amino acids. V lost 4 bases, J lost 2 bases, and 12 bases lay in between. CDR3 bases: TGTGCTAGTGGTTGGATGTCAGGGGCTGGAAACACCATATATTTT. Protein: CASGWMSGAGNTIYF.

This clone was counted between two and nine times. The chain links TRBV5-1 to TRBJ2-5; D perhaps matches TRBD1 (6 bases). This CDR3 is 14 amino acids long. Germline loops: CDR1 SGHRS, CDR2 YFSETQ. V lost 1 base to trimming and J lost 2 bases, with 9 bases between them. The CDR3 protein is CASSLSGQQETQYF. CDR3 nucleotide sequence: TGCGCCAGCAGCTTGTCGGGACAACAAGAGACCCAGTACTTC.